This T cell receptor beta chain is from a study of blood T cells in healthy people across ages. Overall study results and limits: Diversity of TCR beta per million T cells declined in a roughly linear way with age.

This clonotype was observed a handful of times. Its antigen is not known. The junction had 10 bases not matched to a gene; V was cut back by 5 bases and J by 6 bases. Per germline, CDR1 SGHRS and CDR2 YFSETQ. The CDR3 has 15 amino acids. A J-beta primer mix and a sample-barcoded 5' primer were used in a second PCR of roughly 7 to 12 cycles. One entry per CDR3 protein results from TCRdb running MiXCR on the 5' RACE reads. The data show fewer than 950,000 distinct CDR3 sequences, about 48% seen once. Aged roughly 6 to 100, donors were systemically healthy Caucasians from Russia. The authors drew roughly 9.8 milliliters of peripheral blood from each donor. Total RNA was isolated from each sample in quantities of at least 5.5 micrograms.

Sequenced sample: blood. This rearrangement joins TRBV5-1 to TRBJ2-7, with TRBD2 matching over 11 bases. This clonotype was obtained from a man aged 80 or over in good health. CDR3 amino acids: CASRTSGKSYGEQYF. DNA for the CDR3: TGCGCCAGCAGGACTAGCGGGAAGTCATACGGCGAGCAGTACTTC.